The 8 T cell receptor beta chains reported below all come from one sample, sequenced in a study of OX40 agonist ivuxolimab in advanced cancers. Some clones are missing from TCRdb's copy, which holds only in-frame ones; the method was immunoSEQ multiplex PCR. Here the sample spans over 30,000 clones, around four fifths being singletons. The input for sequencing was CD4+ or CD8+ T cells sorted from blood, taken in a trial of the OX40 agonist ivuxolimab. Receptors originate from an adult with an advanced solid tumor such as melanoma, head and neck, liver or kidney cancer.

The chain joins TRBV6-4 to TRBJ2-2; the match to TRBD1 covers 11 bases. Trimming removed 6 bases from V and 3 bases from J; junction bases left unmatched: 0. Per the germline V gene, CDR1 is MRHNA and CDR2 is SNTAGT. The CDR3 contains 14 residues. CDR3 region: CASRGQGDTGELFF. As DNA, the CDR3 is TGTGCCAGCAGGGGACAGGGGGACACCGGGGAGCTGTTTTTT.

The V gene is TRBV6-6, the J gene TRBJ2-3; D is possibly TRBD1 or TRBD2 (5 bases each). Trimming took 4 bases from V and 8 from J, leaving 10 bases between them. CDR1 is MNHNY, CDR2 SVGAGI, per germline (reference sequence). The CDR3 is made up of 12 amino acids. The CDR3 sequence: CASSWDAVTQYF. DNA of the CDR3: TGTGCCAGCAGTTGGGACGCGGTTACGCAGTATTTT.

V gene TRBV5-4 combines with J gene TRBJ2-1; D is possibly TRBD1 (6 bases). CDR1 is SGHNT and CDR2 is YYREEE in the germline V gene (reference sequence). There are 13 residues in the CDR3. The CDR3 is CATSPQGFNEQFF. The CDR3 nucleotides are TGTGCTACCTCCCCACAGGGCTTCAATGAGCAGTTCTTC.

This clone has ten or more counts. The rearrangement uses TRBV29-1 and TRBJ2-6; 7 bases fit TRBD2. This CDR3 region has 15 residues. J was trimmed by 0 bases and V by 3 bases; bases with no gene match: 2. Per the germline V gene, CDR1 is SQVTM and CDR2 is ANQGSEA. For the CDR3, the DNA is TGCAGCGTTGAGGGAGGGTCCTCTGGGGCCAACGTCCTGACTTTC. Amino acid sequence: CSVEGGSSGANVLTF.

This CDR3 reads CASIPSVASTDTQYF. The CDR3 DNA follows: TGTGCCAGCATCCCTAGCGTCGCTAGCACAGATACGCAGTATTTT. The V call is TRBV2, the J call TRBJ2-3, with D possibly being TRBD2 (6 bases). The CDR3 spans 15 residues. CDR1 SNHLY and CDR2 FYNNEI come from the germline V gene. Trimming pared 7 bases from V and 0 bases from J, leaving 14 bases between.

The V and J genes are TRBV9 and TRBJ1-6, with 10 bases aligning to TRBD1. With 3 bases clipped from V and 8 bases from J, the junction kept 5 bases outside the gene matches. This CDR3 region has 15 residues. Looked up from germline, CDR1 is SGDLS and CDR2 is YYNGEE. In nucleotides, the CDR3 is TGTGCCAGCAGCGGGGAGGGACAGGGGCATTCACCCCTCCACTTT. Translated, it gives CASSGEGQGHSPLHF. The full variable domain, with the rest looked up from reference TRBV9 and TRBJ1-6, is DSGVTQTPKHLITATGQRVTLRCSPRSGDLSVYWYQQSLDQGLQFLIQYYNGEERAKGNILERFSAQQFPDLHSELNLSSLELGDSALYFCASSGEGQGHSPLHFGNGTRLTVT.

The chain carries TRBV10-2 and TRBJ1-3; D remains unclear. The CDR3 consists of 11 residues. CDR1 is WSHSY and CDR2 is SAAADI in the germline V gene. Trimming pared 2 bases from V and 4 bases from J, leaving 0 bases between. CDR3: CASSEGNTIYF. CDR3 bases: TGCGCCAGCAGTGAGGGAAACACCATATATTTT.

The chain links TRBV6-5 to TRBJ1-2; D is uncertain. Germline V CDR1 and CDR2: MNHEY, SVGAGI. V shed 2 bases and J shed 1 base, with 14 bases lying between them. The CDR3 is 16 amino acids. For the CDR3, the DNA is TGTGCCAGCAGTTACGCGCCCCAAGGGTTTAACTATGGCTACACCTTC. This encodes CASSYAPQGFNYGYTF.